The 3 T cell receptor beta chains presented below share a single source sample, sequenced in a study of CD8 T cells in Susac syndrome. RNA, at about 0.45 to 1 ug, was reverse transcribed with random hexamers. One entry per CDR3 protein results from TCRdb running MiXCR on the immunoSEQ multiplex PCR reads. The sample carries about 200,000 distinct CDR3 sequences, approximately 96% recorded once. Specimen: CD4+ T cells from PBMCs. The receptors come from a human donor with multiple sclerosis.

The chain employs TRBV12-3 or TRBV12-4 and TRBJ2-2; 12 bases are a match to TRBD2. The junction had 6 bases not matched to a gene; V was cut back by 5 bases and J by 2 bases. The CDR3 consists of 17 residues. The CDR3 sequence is CASSVRTSGANTGELFF. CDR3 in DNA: TGTGCCAGCAGTGTCAGGACTAGCGGGGCTAACACCGGGGAGCTGTTTTTT.

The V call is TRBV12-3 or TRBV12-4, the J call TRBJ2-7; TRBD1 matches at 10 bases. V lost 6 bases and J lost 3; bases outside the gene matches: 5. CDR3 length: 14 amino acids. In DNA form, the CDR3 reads TGTGCCAGCAGACCGGGACAGGGGTACTACGAGCAGTACTTC. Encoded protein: CASRPGQGYYEQYF.

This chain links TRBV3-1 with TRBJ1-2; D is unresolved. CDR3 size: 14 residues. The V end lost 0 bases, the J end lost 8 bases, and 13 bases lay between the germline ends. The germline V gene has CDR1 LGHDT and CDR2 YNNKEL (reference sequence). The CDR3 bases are TGTGCCAGCAGCCAAGAGAACGCGATGGGCGGCTACACCTTC. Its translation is CASSQENAMGGYTF.